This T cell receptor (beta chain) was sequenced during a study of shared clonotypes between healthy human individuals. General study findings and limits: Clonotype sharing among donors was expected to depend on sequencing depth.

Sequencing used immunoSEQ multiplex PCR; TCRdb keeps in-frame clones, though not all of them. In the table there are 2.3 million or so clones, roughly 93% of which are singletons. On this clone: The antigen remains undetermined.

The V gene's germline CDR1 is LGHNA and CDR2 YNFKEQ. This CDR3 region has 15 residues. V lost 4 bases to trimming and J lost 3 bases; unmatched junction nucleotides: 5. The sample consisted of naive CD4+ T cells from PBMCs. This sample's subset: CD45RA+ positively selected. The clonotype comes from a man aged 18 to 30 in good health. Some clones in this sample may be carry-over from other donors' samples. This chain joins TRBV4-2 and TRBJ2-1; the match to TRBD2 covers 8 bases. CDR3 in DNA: TGTGCCAGCAGCCCTAGCGGGTCGGGCTACAATGAGCAGTTCTTC. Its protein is CASSPSGSGYNEQFF.